The 15 T cell receptor beta chains in this list originate from one sample, sequenced in a study of OX40 agonist ivuxolimab in advanced cancers. The protocol was immunoSEQ multiplex PCR, while the TCRdb copy is restricted to in-frame clones and leaves out a portion. This table has 14,000 or so clones, roughly three quarters appearing once. The input for sequencing was CD4+ or CD8+ T cells sorted from blood, taken in a trial of the OX40 agonist ivuxolimab. The receptors come from an adult with an advanced solid tumor such as melanoma, head and neck, liver or kidney cancer.

V usage is TRBV27 and J usage is TRBJ2-1; D tentatively reads TRBD1 or TRBD2 (5 bases each). Germline V gene data show CDR1 as MNHEY and CDR2 as SMNVEV (reference sequence). CDR3 length equals 13 residues. V lost 8 bases to trimming and J lost 1 base, with 9 bases between them. For the CDR3, the DNA is TGTGCCAGCGGGACGATGTCCTACAATGAGCAGTTCTTC. It specifies CASGTMSYNEQFF.

The V and J genes are TRBV7-1 and TRBJ2-3; D not resolved. TRBV7-1 is annotated as an ORF whose role is uncertain. CDR3 length: 11 residues. The germline V and J ends were trimmed by 3 bases and 4 bases, with 2 bases remaining between them. In DNA, the CDR3 is TGTGCCAGCAGCTCGGCAGATACGCAGTATTTT. Translating it yields CASSSADTQYF.

This clone showed up just once. As the CDR3 is not closed by the conserved phenylalanine or tryptophan, this likely results from a read error. The chain joins TRBV7-3 to TRBJ1-6, with D unclear. With 2 bases removed from V and 10 bases from J, the gap between germline ends came to 21 bases. The CDR3 extends over 17 amino acids. CDR1 is SGHTA, CDR2 FQGTGA, per germline. The CDR3 loop reads CASSLYIVEVANSPLHL. The DNA of the CDR3 is TGTGCCAGCAGCTTATATATAGTGGAAGTCGCAAACTCACCCCTCCACCTT.

The J gene is TRBJ1-4, the V gene TRBV9; TRBD1 might be the D (6 bases). Germline-derived CDR1 and CDR2 are SGDLS and YYNGEE. The V gene lost 1 base and the J gene lost 7 bases, with 14 bases spanning the gap. This CDR3 has 15 amino acids. Written as DNA, the CDR3 is TGTGCCAGCAGCGTACAGGGGCGAGTTGGTGAAAAACTGTTTTTT. Amino acids: CASSVQGRVGEKLFF.

V usage is TRBV11-2 and J usage is TRBJ2-5, with 8 bases matching TRBD1. CDR1 is SGHAT, CDR2 FQNNGV, per germline. Trimming at V came to 5 bases and at J to 4 bases, leaving 3 bases not matched to a gene. This CDR3 comprises 13 residues. Here the CDR3 reads CASSRGQGETQYF. CDR3 nucleotide sequence: TGTGCCAGCAGCAGAGGACAGGGAGAGACCCAGTACTTC.

The chain recombines TRBV29-1 with TRBJ2-1, with a weak D call TRBD1 (5 bases). V shed 4 bases and J shed 2 bases, with 15 bases lying between them. Per germline, CDR1 SQVTM and CDR2 ANQGSEA. The CDR3 is 15 amino acids. In DNA form, the CDR3 reads TGCAGCGTTGGTCAGACAGAGACCCCCTACAATGAGCAGTTCTTC. The encoded protein is CSVGQTETPYNEQFF.

The chain employs TRBV5-6 and TRBJ2-5; D may be TRBD2 (7 bases). Trimming stripped 4 bases from V and 5 bases from J, with 21 bases between. Germline V lookup: CDR1 SGHDT, CDR2 YYEEEE. The CDR3 loop spans 16 amino acids. As DNA, the CDR3 is TGTGCCAGCAGCCCCTCACCGGCGGGGGCTCTTGAGACCCAGTACTTC. This encodes CASSPSPAGALETQYF.

The V call is TRBV15, the J call TRBJ2-5, with D possibly called TRBD1 or TRBD2 (6 bases each). Germline values: CDR1 LNHNV, CDR2 YYDKDF (reference sequence). The CDR3 runs 15 residues. Trimming pared 1 base from V and 1 base from J, leaving 10 bases between. As DNA, the CDR3 is TGTGCCACCAGCAGAGCGGGGGCGGTCCAAGAGACCCAGTACTTC. Translated, it gives CATSRAGAVQETQYF.

This clone turned up a few times. The chain has TRBV14 and TRBJ2-7; 8 bases fit TRBD1. V dropped 1 base and J dropped 3; count of bases not matched to a gene: 2. The CDR3 sequence is 14 residues long. Germline V gene sequence: CDR1 SGHDN, CDR2 FVKESK. CDR3 protein: CASSQVGQGYEQYF. The DNA of the CDR3 is TGTGCCAGCAGCCAAGTTGGACAGGGCTACGAGCAGTACTTC.

This chain uses TRBV6-5 with TRBJ1-4, with unresolved D. Per the germline V gene, CDR1 is MNHEY and CDR2 is SVGAGI. Trimming left V 2 bases short and J 7 bases short, with 2 bases between. The CDR3 is 11 amino acids. The CDR3 spells CASSYGEKLFF. The CDR3 DNA follows: TGTGCCAGCAGTTACGGTGAAAAACTGTTTTTT.

J is TRBJ2-7 and V is TRBV9; 8 bases agree with TRBD2. Germline lookup yields CDR1 SGDLS and CDR2 YYNGEE. V lost 4 bases and J lost 0; bases outside the gene matches: 6. The CDR3 totals 15 residues. CDR3 protein: CASSSSGGSSYEQYF. CDR3 nucleotide sequence: TGTGCCAGCAGCTCCAGCGGGGGAAGCTCCTACGAGCAGTACTTC.

The chain recombines TRBV6-5 with TRBJ1-1; a weak D match, TRBD1 (6 bases). CDR3 length: 16 amino acids. CDR1 is MNHEY and CDR2 is SVGAGI in the germline V gene. V lost 0 bases to trimming and J lost 3 bases, with 14 bases between them. CDR3 DNA sequence: TGTGCCAGCAGTTACTCGGGCAGTGGGGGGCACACTGAAGCTTTCTTT. Residues: CASSYSGSGGHTEAFF.

The chain links TRBV25-1 to TRBJ2-6; 8 nucleotides align to TRBD1. Losses at the gene ends were 8 bases for V and 5 bases for J; bases not matched to a gene: 11. The CDR3 spans 16 residues. Germline assignment: CDR1 MGHDK and CDR2 SYGVNS. CDR3 sequence reads: CASSPDRGRWANVLTF. The CDR3, as DNA: TGTGCCAGCTCCCCAGACAGGGGTCGCTGGGCCAACGTCCTGACTTTC.

The chain couples TRBV7-9 to TRBJ1-1; D is unclear. The CDR3 consists of 11 residues. Germline V gene data show CDR1 as SEHNR and CDR2 as FQNEAQ (reference sequence). V lost 4 bases to trimming and J lost 10 bases, with 10 bases between them. The CDR3, as DNA: TGTGCCAGCAGCTACCAGCAGTTAGCTTTCTTT. It specifies CASSYQQLAFF.

Note on this clone: Other DNA sequences within the sample encode an identical CDR3. The V and J genes are TRBV7-3 and TRBJ1-1, with a possible D match to TRBD1 (5 bases). Germline-derived CDR1 and CDR2 are SGHTA and FQGTGA. This CDR3 has 14 residues. Trimming left V 5 bases short and J 5 bases short, with 15 bases between. CDR3 in DNA: TGTGCCAGCAGCCCCGGAGGGGAGGGAACTGAAGCTTTCTTT. Translating gives CASSPGGEGTEAFF.